This T cell receptor beta chain derives from a study of patients and donors after allogeneic stem cell transplantation. TCRdb redid the calling of the RT-PCR reads with MiXCR, one entry per CDR3 protein. The data contain about 15,000 distinct CDR3 sequences, 27% of them singletons. This CDR3 has 17 residues. The germline V and J ends were trimmed by 2 bases and 0 bases, with 11 bases remaining between them. CDR1 SGHVS and CDR2 FQNEAQ come from the germline V gene. V gene TRBV7-8 combines with J gene TRBJ1-6; D unresolved. The sequence was collected from a human donor who was either an allogeneic HSCT recipient or a stem cell or donor lymphocyte infusion donor (not recorded which). It is not recorded whose cells these are; they may come from a transplant donor. Sequencing was performed on blood, either unsorted or a sorted T cell fraction (not recorded which). The CDR3 DNA reads TGTGCCAGCAGCTTATCACGGTTGAGCTCCTATAATTCACCCCTCCACTTT. Encoded protein: CASSLSRLSSYNSPLHF.